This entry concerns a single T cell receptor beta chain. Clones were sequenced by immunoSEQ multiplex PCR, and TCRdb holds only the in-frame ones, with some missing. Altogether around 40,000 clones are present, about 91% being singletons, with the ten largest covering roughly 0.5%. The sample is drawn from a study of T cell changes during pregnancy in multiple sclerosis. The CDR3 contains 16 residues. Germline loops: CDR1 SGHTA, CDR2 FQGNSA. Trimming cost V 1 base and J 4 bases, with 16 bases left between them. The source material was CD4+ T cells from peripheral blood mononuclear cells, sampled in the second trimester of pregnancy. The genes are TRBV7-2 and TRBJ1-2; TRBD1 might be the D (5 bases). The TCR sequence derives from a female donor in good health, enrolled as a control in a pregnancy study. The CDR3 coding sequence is TGTGCCAGCAGCTTAGAGGCTGGCAGGGAGGTCTATGGCTACACCTTC. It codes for CASSLEAGREVYGYTF.